Listed here are 12 T cell receptor beta chains from one sample, sequenced in a study of blood T cell repertoires in COVID-19. This table comes from immunoSEQ multiplex PCR, and its TCRdb copy is limited to in-frame clones, with some not included. This table holds under 300,000 clones, 75% to 85% found once. Sequenced material: peripheral blood. These receptors came from a woman aged 35 to 49 who had recovered from COVID-19.

This rearrangement joins TRBV7-2 to TRBJ1-2; the D gene is possibly TRBD1 (5 bases). V lost 5 bases and J lost 7, with 14 bases in between. Germline CDR1 is SGHTA and CDR2 is FQGNSA. The CDR3 spans 13 residues. The chain's CDR3 is CASSLRGTSGYTF. In DNA, the CDR3 is TGTGCCAGCAGCCTACGTGGGACTTCTGGCTACACCTTC. The full variable domain, in which reference TRBV7-2 and TRBJ1-2 provide the parts outside the CDR3, is GAGVSQSPSNKVTEKGKDVELRCDPISGHTALYWYRQSLGQGLEFLIYFQGNSAPDKSGLPSDRFSAERTGGSVSTLTIQRTQQEDSAVYLCASSLRGTSGYTFGSGTRLTVV.

V gene TRBV12-3 or TRBV12-4 combines with J gene TRBJ1-5, with TRBD1 matching 7 bases. Losses at the gene ends were 6 bases for V and 6 bases for J; bases not matched to a gene: 5. This CDR3 comprises 13 residues. CDR3: CASSPDRAQPQHF. The CDR3 nucleotides read TGTGCCAGCAGCCCCGACAGGGCTCAGCCCCAGCATTTT.

V and J are TRBV20-1 and TRBJ1-2, with D tentatively TRBD1 (6 bases). This CDR3 region has 13 residues. V was pared by 3 bases and J by 4 bases, with 12 bases between. Germline CDR1 reads DFQATT; CDR2 reads SNEGSKA (reference sequence). The CDR3 DNA sequence: TGCAGTGCTAGTTCAGGGGATGGCTATGGCTACACCTTC. Translating it yields CSASSGDGYGYTF.

This chain joins TRBV11-2 and TRBJ2-1; tentative D call: TRBD2 (5 bases). This CDR3 is built from 15 residues. In germline, CDR1 is SGHAT, CDR2 FQNNGV. Trimming cost V 1 base and J 0 bases, with 7 bases left between them. The CDR3 DNA reads TGTGCCAGCAGCTTAGGAGGGATCTCCTACAATGAGCAGTTCTTC. The encoded protein is CASSLGGISYNEQFF.

The rearrangement joins TRBV10-3 to TRBJ2-5, with 7 positions matching TRBD1. Germline CDR1 is ENHRY and CDR2 is SYGVKD. V shed 2 bases and J 5 bases; nucleotides not matched to a gene: 2. The CDR3 extends over 13 amino acids. In DNA, the CDR3 is TGTGCCATCAGTGAGACAGGGGATGAGACCCAGTACTTC. Translated, it gives CAISETGDETQYF.

The chain joins TRBV6-4 to TRBJ2-7; perhaps TRBD1 as D (6 bases). Germline V gives CDR1 MRHNA, CDR2 SNTAGT. This CDR3 has 18 amino acids. V was shortened by 2 bases and J by 2 bases, with 22 bases between the two germline ends. The CDR3 DNA follows: TGTGCCAGCAGTGACACCTCCAGGGGACCTATCCTCCCCTACGAGCAGTACTTC. As protein: CASSDTSRGPILPYEQYF.

V usage is TRBV3-1 (or the pseudogene TRBV3-2) and J usage is TRBJ1-5; 10 bases fit TRBD1. Germline V gene data show CDR1 as LGHDT and CDR2 as YNNKEL (reference sequence). The J segment lost 0 bases and the V segment lost 1 base, leaving 3 bases of the junction unmatched. CDR3 size: 17 residues. The CDR3 protein is CASSQGGQGVSNQPQHF. The CDR3 region has the DNA TGTGCCAGCAGCCAAGGAGGACAGGGGGTTAGCAATCAGCCCCAGCATTTT.

The rearrangement joins TRBV7-8 to TRBJ2-1; the D gene is possibly TRBD2 (6 bases). The germline gives CDR1 SGHVS, CDR2 FQNEAQ. V lost 8 bases and J 4 bases, leaving 6 bases between the germline ends. The CDR3 has 11 residues. The CDR3 DNA reads as TGTGCCAGCCGGGGGTACAATGAGCAGTTCTTC. It codes for CASRGYNEQFF.

The chain has TRBV5-6 and TRBJ2-1; D uncertain. The CDR3 is 12 residues long. Germline values: CDR1 SGHDT, CDR2 YYEEEE. The V gene lost 0 bases and the J gene lost 9 bases, with 7 bases spanning the gap. This CDR3 is CASSLALSEQFF. In DNA, the CDR3 is TGTGCCAGCAGCTTGGCTCTGAGTGAGCAGTTCTTC.

Comment on this clone: An end of the junction differs from the germline gene, which may be a read error. The genes are TRBV7-2 and TRBJ1-2; D not certain. Germline CDR1 reads SGHTA; CDR2 reads FQGNSA. This CDR3 has 16 residues. The CDR3 DNA is TGTGCCAGCAGCCTTGGTCCGGATTACTCTAACTATGGCCACACCTTC. Amino acids: CASSLGPDYSNYGHTF.

The chain links TRBV6-6 to TRBJ2-7, with D maybe TRBD1 (6 bases). V was shortened by 5 bases and J by 3 bases, with 14 bases between the two germline ends. CDR3 length: 14 amino acids. Germline V lookup: CDR1 MNHNY, CDR2 SVGAGI (reference sequence). CDR3 in DNA: TGTGCCAGCAGTCCCGGGACACCGCACTACGAGCAGTACTTC. This gives the protein CASSPGTPHYEQYF.

This chain joins TRBV10-3 and TRBJ1-1, with D possibly being TRBD1 (5 bases). The V end lost 8 bases, the J end lost 4 bases, and 14 bases lay between the germline ends. CDR3 length: 13 amino acids. Germline V gene data show CDR1 as ENHRY and CDR2 as SYGVKD. For the CDR3, the DNA is TGTGCCATCTCAGTACGGGGGTCCACTGAAGCTTTCTTT. This translates into CAISVRGSTEAFF.